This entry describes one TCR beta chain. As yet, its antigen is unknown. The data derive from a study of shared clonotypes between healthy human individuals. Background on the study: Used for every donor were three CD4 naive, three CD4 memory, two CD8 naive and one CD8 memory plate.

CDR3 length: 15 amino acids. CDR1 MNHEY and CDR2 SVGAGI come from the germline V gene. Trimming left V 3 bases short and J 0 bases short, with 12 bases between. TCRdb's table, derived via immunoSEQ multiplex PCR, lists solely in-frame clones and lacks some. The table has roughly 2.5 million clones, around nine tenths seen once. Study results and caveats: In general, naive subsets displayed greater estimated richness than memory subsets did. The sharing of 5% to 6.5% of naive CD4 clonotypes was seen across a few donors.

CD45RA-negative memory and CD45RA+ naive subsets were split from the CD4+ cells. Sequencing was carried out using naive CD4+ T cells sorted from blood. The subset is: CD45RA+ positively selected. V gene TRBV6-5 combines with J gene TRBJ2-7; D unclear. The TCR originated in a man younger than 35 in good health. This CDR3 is CASSYGLGGSYEQYF. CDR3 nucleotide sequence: TGTGCCAGCAGTTATGGGCTGGGCGGCTCCTACGAGCAGTACTTC.